Shown below are 7 T cell receptor beta chains from a single sample sequenced in a study of cytomegalovirus exposure and HLA in healthy donors (dated by TCRdb to about 2017). Library preparation used the immunoSEQ multiplex PCR assay. A mixture of 60 forward primers for TCR Vbeta segments and 13 reverse primers for TCR Jbeta segments was used in the multiplex PCR. TCRdb obtained this table from immuneACCESS and retained in-frame rearrangements with V and J assigned. These tables miss some clones; where compared with another copy, unresolved V genes account for less than half of the shortfall, and the remainder is unexplained. The sample contains tens of thousands of clones, around 75% of them found a single time. Approximately 2.3% of the sample lies in the top ten. The sequencing input was PBMCs. The receptor source for this set is a man aged 35 to 55 in good health and CMV-seronegative.

The chain couples TRBV10-3 to TRBJ1-6; unclear D gene. The germline V gene has CDR1 ENHRY and CDR2 SYGVKD. The CDR3 extends over 17 amino acids. The ends were cut back, 5 bases at V and 2 bases at J, with 16 bases in the middle. This CDR3 reads CAISRAREGTYNSPLHF. As DNA, the CDR3 is TGTGCCATCAGTAGAGCCCGGGAGGGTACCTATAATTCACCCCTCCACTTT.

The genes are TRBV5-1 and TRBJ2-3; 8 nucleotides align to TRBD2. The CDR3 consists of 15 residues. CDR1 and CDR2 (germline): SGHRS, YFSETQ. With 1 base clipped from V and 3 bases from J, the junction kept 4 bases outside the gene matches. CDR3 amino acids: CASSLRLAGTDTQYF. The CDR3 DNA is TGCGCCAGCAGCTTGAGGTTAGCGGGGACAGATACGCAGTATTTT.

The chain joins TRBV4-2 to TRBJ2-5; weak D call: TRBD1 (6 bases). This CDR3 is 14 amino acids long. Per germline, CDR1 LGHNA and CDR2 YNFKEQ. V gave up 4 bases and J gave up 5 bases, with 14 bases separating them. This chain's CDR3 is CASSRLGQIETQYF. In DNA form, the CDR3 reads TGTGCCAGCAGCCGATTAGGACAGATCGAGACCCAGTACTTC.

This clone was seen just once. The chain combines TRBV6-6 with TRBJ1-1; D unclear. V shed 7 bases and J shed 1 base, with 7 bases lying between them. This CDR3 has 12 residues. Germline-derived CDR1 and CDR2 are MNHNY and SVGAGI (reference sequence). CDR3 loop: CASTRGNTEAFF. The CDR3 bases are TGTGCCAGCACTCGGGGGAACACTGAAGCTTTCTTT.

V gene TRBV13 combines with J gene TRBJ1-2, with TRBD1 matching 9 bases. Losses at the gene ends were 3 bases for V and 2 bases for J; bases not matched to a gene: 22. CDR3 length equals 21 residues. The germline V gene has CDR1 PRHDT and CDR2 FYEKMQ (reference sequence). The CDR3 protein is CASSFRTTPGQGRRANYGYTF. In DNA, the CDR3 is TGTGCCAGCAGCTTTAGGACCACGCCGGGACAGGGTAGGAGGGCCAACTATGGCTACACCTTC.

The chain employs TRBV7-2 and TRBJ2-7; 8 positions match TRBD1. Trimming at V came to 5 bases and at J to 0 bases, leaving 6 bases not matched to a gene. The CDR3 has 15 amino acids. In germline, CDR1 is SGHTA, CDR2 FQGNSA. This CDR3 is CASSAQTGASYEQYF. The DNA of the CDR3 is TGTGCCAGCAGCGCCCAGACAGGGGCCTCCTACGAGCAGTACTTC.

The gene calls are TRBV9 and TRBJ2-7; TRBD2 matches at 10 bases. Germline CDR1 and CDR2: SGDLS and YYNGEE. After removal of 0 bases from V and 5 bases from J, the junction contained 14 bases not matched to a gene. The CDR3 runs to 18 residues. CDR3 coding DNA: TGTGCCAGCAGCGTAGGTGCTAGCGGGAGCGCCACTAGGGACGAGCAGTACTTC. Protein sequence: CASSVGASGSATRDEQYF.